Shown below are 27 T cell receptor beta chains from a single sample sequenced in a study of shared clonotypes between healthy human individuals. Data came from immunoSEQ multiplex PCR; TCRdb stores just in-frame clones and leaves some out. Seen here are about 1 million clones, 65% to 75% observed once, and the top ten hold about 1.5%. Sequences were obtained from memory CD4+ T cells sorted from blood. Subset of the sample: CD45RA-negative fraction. These receptors originate from a man aged 18-30 years in good health.

This clone was seen once. The chain couples TRBV2 to TRBJ1-1, with a tentative D call TRBD1 (5 bases). The CDR3 has 19 residues. Trimming left V 8 bases short and J 6 bases short, with 34 bases between. CDR1 is SNHLY and CDR2 is FYNNEI in the germline V gene. In DNA form, the CDR3 reads TGTGCCAGCCGCCTTGGATTAATGTGGGGGACCTCCTCGTCCCCTGAAGCTTTCTTT. Translated: CASRLGLMWGTSSSPEAFF.

Worth noting for this clone: Other DNA sequences in this specimen translate into the identical CDR3. The chain employs TRBV7-9 and TRBJ2-7; 9 bases line up with TRBD1. The germline gives CDR1 SEHNR, CDR2 FQNEAQ (reference sequence). This CDR3 is 14 amino acids long. The V segment lost 4 bases and the J segment 3 bases; nucleotides outside the gene matches: 4. The CDR3 loop is CASSSGTGNYEQYF. CDR3 in DNA: TGTGCCAGCAGCTCCGGGACAGGGAACTACGAGCAGTACTTC.

Details on this clone: Different DNA sequences within this sample yield the same CDR3. This CDR3 reads CASSLAGYQETQYF. CDR3 in DNA: TGTGCCAGCAGCTTAGCAGGGTACCAAGAGACCCAGTACTTC. The genes are TRBV7-2 and TRBJ2-5; D unresolved. This CDR3 region has 14 residues. The germline gives CDR1 SGHTA, CDR2 FQGNSA. V lost 0 bases to trimming and J lost 0 bases, with 5 bases between them.

Regarding this clone: Distinct nucleotide sequences in the sample also encode this CDR3. In DNA, the CDR3 is TGTGCCTGGAGGGGACAGGGTCACCCACCCCTCCACTTT. This codes for CAWRGQGHPPLHF. The chain couples TRBV30 to TRBJ1-6, with 9 bases matching TRBD1. V trimming: 3 bases; J trimming: 11 bases; junction bases outside the gene matches: 5. The CDR3 extends over 13 amino acids. Germline V lookup: CDR1 GTSNPN, CDR2 SVGIG (reference sequence).

The chain joins TRBV19 to TRBJ2-2; 7 bases are shared with TRBD2. With V trimmed by 5 bases and J by 5 bases, 2 bases remained unmatched. The CDR3 totals 13 residues. Germline assignment: CDR1 LNHDA and CDR2 SQIVND (reference sequence). CDR3 region: CASSFGGTGELFF. For the CDR3, the DNA is TGTGCCAGTAGTTTCGGGGGGACCGGGGAGCTGTTTTTT.

The V and J genes are TRBV6-1 and TRBJ1-1; D uncertain. This CDR3 contains 13 residues. Trimming shortened V by 11 bases and J by 1 base, and 14 bases separated the two germline ends. From germline, CDR1 is MNHNS and CDR2 SASEGT. DNA of the CDR3: TGTGCCCAGCAGCGAGTCCCGAACACTGAAGCTTTCTTT. Protein: CAQQRVPNTEAFF.

The rearrangement uses TRBV7-6 and TRBJ1-1, with D unresolved. The CDR3 is made up of 13 amino acids. The germline V gene has CDR1 SGHVS and CDR2 FNYEAQ. V was trimmed by 4 bases and J by 4 bases, leaving 10 bases between them. CDR3: CASSSNQRTEAFF. The DNA of the CDR3 is TGTGCCAGCAGCTCAAACCAGCGCACTGAAGCTTTCTTT.

CDR3 amino acids: CATIQSHEAFF. Written as DNA, the CDR3 is TGTGCCACCATACAGAGTCATGAAGCTTTCTTT. The chain employs TRBV28 and TRBJ1-1; D unclear. Germline V CDR1 and CDR2: MDHEN, SYDVKM. The CDR3 contains 11 residues. V lost 10 bases and J lost 7, with 13 bases in between. Based on the CDR3 plus reference TRBV28 and TRBJ1-1, the full variable domain is DVKVTQSSRYLVKRTGEKVFLECVQDMDHENMFWYRQDPGLGLRLIYFSYDVKMKEKGDIPEGYSVSREKKERFSLILESASTNQTSMYLCATIQSHEAFFGQGTRLTVV.

The genes are TRBV29-1 and TRBJ2-3; a possible D gene is TRBD2 (6 bases). CDR3 length: 17 amino acids. Germline CDR1 reads SQVTM; CDR2 reads ANQGSEA. V shed 7 bases and J shed 6 bases, with 29 bases lying between them. CDR3 sequence: CSARNPEVGGNSDTQYF. CDR3 DNA sequence: TGCAGCGCTAGAAACCCCGAAGTTGGCGGGAATTCGGATACGCAGTATTTT.

In its sample, this clone was seen a few times. The V call is TRBV7-3, the J call TRBJ2-1; 10 bases fit TRBD2. This CDR3 contains 16 residues. V shed 0 bases, J shed 10 bases, and the junction held 9 bases outside the gene matches. In germline, CDR1 is SGHTA, CDR2 FQGTGA. CDR3 nucleotide sequence: TGTGCCAGCAGCTTAACGCCCAGCGGGGGGGCTGAAGAGCAGTTCTTC. Translated, it gives CASSLTPSGGAEEQFF.

This clone turned up a few times. The V gene is TRBV27, the J gene TRBJ1-5; D is unclear. Germline lookup yields CDR1 MNHEY and CDR2 SMNVEV (reference sequence). CDR3 size: 13 residues. V lost 5 bases and J lost 4, with 9 bases in between. The CDR3 spells CASSRTGNQPQHF. CDR3 bases: TGTGCCAGCAGTCGGACTGGTAATCAGCCCCAGCATTTT.

This chain uses TRBV29-1 with TRBJ2-1; D not resolved. Trimming left V 4 bases short and J 7 bases short, with 17 bases between. The CDR3 covers 14 residues. From germline, CDR1 is SQVTM and CDR2 ANQGSEA. CDR3 loop: CSVGPKLLINEQFF. The CDR3 nucleotides read TGCAGCGTTGGGCCCAAGTTGCTAATTAATGAGCAGTTCTTC.

This chain uses TRBV6-5 with TRBJ2-7; no clear D. V lost 0 bases and J lost 0, with 12 bases in between. The CDR3 runs 16 residues. The V gene's germline CDR1 is MNHEY and CDR2 SVGAGI. CDR3 amino acids: CASSYSMAGSSYEQYF. CDR3 coding DNA: TGTGCCAGCAGTTACTCTATGGCCGGAAGCTCCTACGAGCAGTACTTC.

The chain couples TRBV28 to TRBJ1-2, with TRBD1 matching 7 bases. J was trimmed by 8 bases and V by 5 bases; bases with no gene match: 5. There are 12 residues in the CDR3. Germline V gene data show CDR1 as MDHEN and CDR2 as SYDVKM. CDR3 DNA: TGTGCCAGCAGTAAAGAGACAGGGGGCTACACCTTC. This translates into CASSKETGGYTF.

This rearrangement joins TRBV7-8 to TRBJ2-7; tentative D call: TRBD1 (6 bases). Germline V gene data show CDR1 as SGHVS and CDR2 as FQNEAQ. This CDR3 is 14 amino acids long. Trimming left V 1 base short and J 4 bases short, with 11 bases between. CDR3: CASSLDRASYEQYF. The CDR3 bases are TGTGCCAGCAGCTTAGACAGGGCCTCTTACGAGCAGTACTTC. Looking up the rest from reference TRBV7-8 and TRBJ2-7 gives the full variable domain: GAGVSQSPRYKVAKRGQDVALRCDPISGHVSLFWYQQALGQGPEFLTYFQNEAQLDKSGLPSDRFFAERPEGSVSTLKIQRTQQEDSAVYLCASSLDRASYEQYFGPGTRLTVT.

This clone has just a few counts. The chain has TRBV7-6 and TRBJ2-5, with D perhaps TRBD2 (5 bases). From germline, CDR1 is SGHVS and CDR2 FNYEAQ. This CDR3 is built from 14 residues. The V gene lost 3 bases and the J gene lost 1 base, with 9 bases spanning the gap. This CDR3 reads CASSFDYTQETQYF. DNA of the CDR3: TGTGCCAGCAGCTTCGACTACACCCAAGAGACCCAGTACTTC.

This chain links TRBV18 with TRBJ2-3; weak D call: TRBD1 (6 bases). This CDR3 region has 13 residues. Per germline, CDR1 KGHSH and CDR2 LQKENI. Trimming took off 4 bases at V and 6 bases at J, with 11 bases between the two ends. CDR3 region: CASSQQGFDTQYF. The CDR3 nucleotides are TGTGCCAGCTCACAACAGGGCTTCGATACGCAGTATTTT.

This chain connects TRBV10-2 to TRBJ1-5; the D is unclear. This CDR3 has 12 residues. Germline CDR1 WSHSY, CDR2 SAAADI. Trimming removed 8 bases from V and 4 bases from J, with 9 bases in between. CDR3 DNA sequence: TGCGCCAGCTCGGGGTGGAATCAGCCCCAGCATTTT. As protein: CASSGWNQPQHF.

This clone was seen at least ten times. CDR3 loop: CSVRTPAGPGGNTIYF. CDR3 nucleotide sequence: TGCAGCGTCCGAACCCCGGCAGGCCCAGGGGGAAACACCATATATTTT. This chain joins TRBV29-1 and TRBJ1-3, with a weak D call TRBD1 (5 bases). The CDR3 contains 16 residues. The germline V and J ends were trimmed by 6 bases and 4 bases, with 22 bases remaining between them. Germline assignment: CDR1 SQVTM and CDR2 ANQGSEA.

V usage is TRBV7-3 and J usage is TRBJ2-3; 7 bases map to TRBD2. The germline CDR1 and CDR2 sequences are SGHTA and FQGTGA. This CDR3 is built from 15 residues. V shed 3 bases, J shed 1 base, and the junction held 4 bases outside the gene matches. The CDR3 nucleotides read TGTGCCAGCAGCTTCCAGCGGGGAGGCACAGATACGCAGTATTTT. Amino acids: CASSFQRGGTDTQYF.

The chain joins TRBV6-1 to TRBJ1-1; 10 bases agree with TRBD1. Germline-derived CDR1 and CDR2 are MNHNS and SASEGT. This CDR3 region has 14 residues. The V and J ends lost 11 bases and 0 bases, in that order; junction bases with no gene match: 6. The CDR3: CAGGTGDMNTEAFF. CDR3 nucleotides: TGTGCCGGGGGGACAGGGGACATGAACACTGAAGCTTTCTTT.

The genes are TRBV7-9 and TRBJ2-7; tentative D call: TRBD1 (6 bases). The CDR3 contains 14 residues. V shed 3 bases and J shed 1 base, with 10 bases lying between them. Germline CDR1 is SEHNR and CDR2 is FQNEAQ (reference sequence). The CDR3 nucleotides read TGTGCCAGCAGCTTTTCAGGGGCATCCTACGAGCAGTACTTC. Protein sequence: CASSFSGASYEQYF.

Concerning this clone: Other DNA sequences of this sample code for an identical CDR3. This rearrangement joins TRBV10-1 to TRBJ2-5; no clear D gene. Trimming cost V 3 bases and J 2 bases, with 4 bases left between them. Germline V gene sequence: CDR1 WNHNN, CDR2 SYGVQD (reference sequence). The CDR3 is 12 amino acids. CDR3 protein: CASSEGQETQYF. The CDR3 coding sequence is TGCGCCAGCAGTGAAGGACAAGAGACCCAGTACTTC.

The chain has TRBV7-6 and TRBJ2-1; D remains ambiguous. This CDR3 is built from 12 residues. Germline CDR1 reads SGHVS; CDR2 reads FNYEAQ. With 2 bases removed from V and 10 bases from J, the gap between germline ends came to 9 bases. CDR3: CASSLKVGEQFF. In nucleotides, the CDR3 is TGTGCCAGCAGCTTAAAGGTCGGCGAGCAGTTCTTC.

This clone was recorded only once. The chain is built from TRBV4-3 and TRBJ2-7; 7 nucleotides match TRBD2. Germline assignment: CDR1 LGHNA and CDR2 YSLEER. Germline trimming cut 0 bases from V and 0 bases from J; bases unmatched to any gene: 11. The CDR3 extends over 18 amino acids. CDR3 amino acids: CASSQEWRGYSISYEQYF. The CDR3 coding sequence is TGCGCCAGCAGCCAAGAATGGCGGGGGTATTCTATCTCCTACGAGCAGTACTTC.

This clone was observed once. CDR3: CASRAEADAYNEQFF. CDR3 DNA sequence: TGCGCCAGCAGAGCTGAGGCCGATGCCTACAATGAGCAGTTCTTC. The chain carries TRBV4-3 and TRBJ2-1; D not resolved. Per germline, CDR1 LGHNA and CDR2 YSLEER. The CDR3 is made up of 15 amino acids. Deletions cut 6 bases from V and 2 bases from J, with 14 bases between.

In this sample, this clone turned up a few times. This chain uses TRBV18 with TRBJ2-3; 11 bases line up with TRBD2. CDR1 is KGHSH and CDR2 is LQKENI in the germline V gene. The CDR3 runs to 16 residues. The V gene end was trimmed by 3 bases and the J gene end by 4 bases; junction bases not matched to a gene: 6. The CDR3 spells CASSPRLAGRADTQYF. CDR3 nucleotides: TGTGCCAGCTCACCTCGACTAGCGGGGAGGGCAGATACGCAGTATTTT.